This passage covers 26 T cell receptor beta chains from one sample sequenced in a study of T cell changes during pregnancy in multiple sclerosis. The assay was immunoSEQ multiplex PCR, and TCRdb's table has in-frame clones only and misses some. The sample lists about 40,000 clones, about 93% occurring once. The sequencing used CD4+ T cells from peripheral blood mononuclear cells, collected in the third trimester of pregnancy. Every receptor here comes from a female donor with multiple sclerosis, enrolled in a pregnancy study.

The CDR3 bases are TGTGCCAGAAGCTTGGATGGGACTAGCGCCCCTCAGGGAACCTACAATGAGCAGTTCTTC. As protein: CARSLDGTSAPQGTYNEQFF. The chain uses TRBV5-3 and TRBJ2-1, with 10 positions matching TRBD2. TRBV5-3 is an ORF, and what it does is uncertain. J was trimmed by 2 bases and V by 0 bases; bases with no gene match: 14. This CDR3 is built from 20 residues.

The CDR3 coding sequence is TGCAGCGTTGAAGGGCGTTTAGGGAGAACTGAAGCTTTCTTT. Its translation: CSVEGRLGRTEAFF. The V call is TRBV29-1, the J call TRBJ1-1; D is uncertain. V shed 1 base and J shed 5 bases, with 14 bases lying between them. The V gene's germline CDR1 is SQVTM and CDR2 ANQGSEA. The CDR3 has 14 residues.

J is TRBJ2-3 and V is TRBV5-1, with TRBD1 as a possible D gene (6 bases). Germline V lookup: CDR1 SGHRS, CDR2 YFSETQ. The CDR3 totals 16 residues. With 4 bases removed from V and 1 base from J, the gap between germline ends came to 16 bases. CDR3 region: CASSLGGQSRTDTQYF. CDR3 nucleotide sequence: TGCGCCAGCAGCCTCGGCGGACAGTCCCGCACAGATACGCAGTATTTT.

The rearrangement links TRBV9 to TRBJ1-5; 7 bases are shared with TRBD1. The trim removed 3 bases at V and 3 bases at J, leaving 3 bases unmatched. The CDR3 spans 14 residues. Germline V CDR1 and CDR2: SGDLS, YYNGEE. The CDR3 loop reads CASSGGQDNQPQHF. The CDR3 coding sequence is TGTGCCAGCAGCGGAGGACAGGACAATCAGCCCCAGCATTTT.

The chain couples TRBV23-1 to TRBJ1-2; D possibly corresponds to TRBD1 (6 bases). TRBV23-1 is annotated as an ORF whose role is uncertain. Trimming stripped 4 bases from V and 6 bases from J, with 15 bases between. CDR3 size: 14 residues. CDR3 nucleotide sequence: TGCGCCAGCAGTCCTTCGACACAGGGAGATGGCTACACCTTC. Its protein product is CASSPSTQGDGYTF.

The DNA for the CDR3 is TGTGCCAGCAGTTACTCGACAGGGCGAGATCAGCCCCAGCATTTT. Residues: CASSYSTGRDQPQHF. This chain uses TRBV6-5 with TRBJ1-5, with TRBD1 matching over 7 bases. Germline CDR1 and CDR2: MNHEY and SVGAGI. V shed 0 bases, J shed 5 bases, and the junction held 4 bases outside the gene matches. The CDR3 extends over 15 amino acids.

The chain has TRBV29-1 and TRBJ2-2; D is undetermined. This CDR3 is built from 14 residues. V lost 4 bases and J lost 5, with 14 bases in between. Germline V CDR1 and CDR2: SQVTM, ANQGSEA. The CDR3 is CSVVSPPRTGELFF. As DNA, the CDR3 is TGCAGCGTTGTGAGCCCGCCGAGAACCGGGGAGCTGTTTTTT.

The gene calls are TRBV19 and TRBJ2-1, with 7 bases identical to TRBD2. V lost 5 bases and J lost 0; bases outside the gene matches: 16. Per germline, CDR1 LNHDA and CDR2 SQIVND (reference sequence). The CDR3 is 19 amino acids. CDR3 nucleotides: TGTGCCAGTAGTTCCCGACTTAGCGGGCCGATTAGCTCCTACAATGAGCAGTTCTTC. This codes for CASSSRLSGPISSYNEQFF. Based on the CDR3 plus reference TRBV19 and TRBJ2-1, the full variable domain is DGGITQSPKYLFRKEGQNVTLSCEQNLNHDAMYWYRQDPGQGLRLIYYSQIVNDFQKGDIAEGYSVSREKKESFPLTVTSAQKNPTAFYLCASSSRLSGPISSYNEQFFGPGTRLTVL.

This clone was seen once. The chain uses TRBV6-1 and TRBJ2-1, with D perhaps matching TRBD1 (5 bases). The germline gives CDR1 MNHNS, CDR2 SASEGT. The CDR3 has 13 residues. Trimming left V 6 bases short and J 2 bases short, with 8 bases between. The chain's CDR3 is CASRETAYNEQFF. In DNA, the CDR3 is TGTGCCAGCAGAGAGACAGCCTACAATGAGCAGTTCTTC.

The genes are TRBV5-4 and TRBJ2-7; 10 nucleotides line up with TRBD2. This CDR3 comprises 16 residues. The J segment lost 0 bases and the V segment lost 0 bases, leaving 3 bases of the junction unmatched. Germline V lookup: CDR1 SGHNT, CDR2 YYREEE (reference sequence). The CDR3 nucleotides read TGTGCCAGCAGCTTGGCCGCTAGCGGGGGCTCCTACGAGCAGTACTTC. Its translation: CASSLAASGGSYEQYF.

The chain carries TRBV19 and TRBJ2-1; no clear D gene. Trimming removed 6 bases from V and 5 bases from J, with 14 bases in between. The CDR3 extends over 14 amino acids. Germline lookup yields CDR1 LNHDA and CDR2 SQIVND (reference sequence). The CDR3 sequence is CASRTGSTNNEQFF. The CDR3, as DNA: TGTGCCAGTAGGACCGGGTCCACGAACAATGAGCAGTTCTTC.

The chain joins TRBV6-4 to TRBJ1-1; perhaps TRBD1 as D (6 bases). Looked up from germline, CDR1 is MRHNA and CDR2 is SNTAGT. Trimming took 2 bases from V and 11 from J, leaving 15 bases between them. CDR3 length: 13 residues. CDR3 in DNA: TGTGCCAGCAGTGACACCTTGGGGGCTGGGGCTTTCTTT. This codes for CASSDTLGAGAFF.

CDR3 coding DNA: TGCGCCAGCAGCTGGGGGACTACTGAAGCTTTCTTT. Translated, it gives CASSWGTTEAFF. The chain couples TRBV5-1 to TRBJ1-1, with a possible D match to TRBD1 (5 bases). Trimming left V 3 bases short and J 5 bases short, with 8 bases between. This CDR3 is 12 amino acids long. Germline V gives CDR1 SGHRS, CDR2 YFSETQ.

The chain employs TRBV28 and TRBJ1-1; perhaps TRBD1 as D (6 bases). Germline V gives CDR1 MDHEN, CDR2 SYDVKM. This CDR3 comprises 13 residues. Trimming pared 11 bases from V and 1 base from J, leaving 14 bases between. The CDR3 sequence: CAGRGGSNTEAFF. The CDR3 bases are TGTGCCGGTCGGGGGGGCTCGAACACTGAAGCTTTCTTT.

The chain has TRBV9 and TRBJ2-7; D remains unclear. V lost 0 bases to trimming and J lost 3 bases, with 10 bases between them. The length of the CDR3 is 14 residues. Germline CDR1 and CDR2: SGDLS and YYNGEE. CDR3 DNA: TGTGCCAGCAGCGTAGATGAGATGTTCTACGAGCAGTACTTC. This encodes CASSVDEMFYEQYF. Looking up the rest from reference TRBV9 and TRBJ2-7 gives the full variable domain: DSGVTQTPKHLITATGQRVTLRCSPRSGDLSVYWYQQSLDQGLQFLIQYYNGEERAKGNILERFSAQQFPDLHSELNLSSLELGDSALYFCASSVDEMFYEQYFGPGTRLTVT.

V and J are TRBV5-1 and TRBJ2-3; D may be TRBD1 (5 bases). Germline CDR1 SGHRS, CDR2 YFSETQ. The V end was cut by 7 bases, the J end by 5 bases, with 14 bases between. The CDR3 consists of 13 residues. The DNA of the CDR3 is TGCGCCAGCTCTTACTTCAGGGAAGATACGCAGTATTTT. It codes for CASSYFREDTQYF.

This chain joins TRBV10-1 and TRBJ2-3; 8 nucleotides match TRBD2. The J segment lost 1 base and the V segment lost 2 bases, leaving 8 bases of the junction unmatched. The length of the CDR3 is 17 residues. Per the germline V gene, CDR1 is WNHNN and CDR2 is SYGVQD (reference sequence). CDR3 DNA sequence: TGCGCCAGCAGTGAGGTTCGGAGCGGGAGCGGCACAGATACGCAGTATTTT. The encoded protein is CASSEVRSGSGTDTQYF.

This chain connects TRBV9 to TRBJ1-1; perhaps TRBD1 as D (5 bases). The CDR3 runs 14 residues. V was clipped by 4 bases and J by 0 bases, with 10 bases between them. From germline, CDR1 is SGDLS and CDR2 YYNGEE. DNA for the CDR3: TGTGCCAGCAGCCCGCAACAGGTGAACACTGAAGCTTTCTTT. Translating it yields CASSPQQVNTEAFF.

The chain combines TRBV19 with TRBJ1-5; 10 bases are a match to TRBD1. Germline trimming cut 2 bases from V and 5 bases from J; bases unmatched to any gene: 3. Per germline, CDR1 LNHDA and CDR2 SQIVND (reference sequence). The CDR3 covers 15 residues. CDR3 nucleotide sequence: TGTGCCAGTAGTATATTGGGGACAGGGGATCAGCCCCAGCATTTT. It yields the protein CASSILGTGDQPQHF.

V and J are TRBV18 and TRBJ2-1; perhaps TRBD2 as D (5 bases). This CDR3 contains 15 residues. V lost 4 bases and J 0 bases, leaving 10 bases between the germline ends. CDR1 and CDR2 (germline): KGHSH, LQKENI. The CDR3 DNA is TGTGCCAGCTCACTTTCGGGGAGCTCCTACAATGAGCAGTTCTTC. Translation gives CASSLSGSSYNEQFF.

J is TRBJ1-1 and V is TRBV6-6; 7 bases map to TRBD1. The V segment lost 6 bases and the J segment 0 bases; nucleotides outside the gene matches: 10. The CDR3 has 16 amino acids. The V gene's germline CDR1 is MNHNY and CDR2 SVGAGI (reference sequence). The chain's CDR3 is CASSLDRVGVNTEAFF. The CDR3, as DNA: TGTGCCAGCAGCCTTGACAGGGTAGGGGTGAACACTGAAGCTTTCTTT.

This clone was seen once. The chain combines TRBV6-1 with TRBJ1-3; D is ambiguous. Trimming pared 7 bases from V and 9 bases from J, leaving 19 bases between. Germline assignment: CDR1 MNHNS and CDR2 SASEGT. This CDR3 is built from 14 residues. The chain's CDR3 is CASTLGREVATIYF. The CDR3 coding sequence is TGTGCCAGCACCCTCGGCCGCGAGGTGGCCACCATATATTTT.

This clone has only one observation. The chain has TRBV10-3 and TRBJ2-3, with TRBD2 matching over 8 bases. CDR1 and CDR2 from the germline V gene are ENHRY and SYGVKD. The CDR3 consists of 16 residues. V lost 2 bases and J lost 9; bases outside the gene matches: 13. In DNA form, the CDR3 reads TGTGCCATCAGTGAGGGGCTAGCGGGTACGACTGCAACGCAGTATTTT. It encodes CAISEGLAGTTATQYF.

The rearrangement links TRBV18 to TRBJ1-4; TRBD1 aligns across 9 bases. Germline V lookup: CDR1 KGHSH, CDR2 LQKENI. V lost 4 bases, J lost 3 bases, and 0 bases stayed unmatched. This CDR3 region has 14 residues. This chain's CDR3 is CASSRTGANEKLFF. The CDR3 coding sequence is TGTGCCAGCTCACGGACAGGGGCTAATGAAAAACTGTTTTTT.

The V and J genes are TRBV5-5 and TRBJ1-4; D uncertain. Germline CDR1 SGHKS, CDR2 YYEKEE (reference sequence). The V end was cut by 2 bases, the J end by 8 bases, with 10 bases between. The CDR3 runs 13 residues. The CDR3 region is CASSFPVKEKLFF. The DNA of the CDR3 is TGTGCCAGCAGCTTTCCGGTTAAAGAAAAACTGTTTTTT. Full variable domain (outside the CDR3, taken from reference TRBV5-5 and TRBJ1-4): DAGVTQSPTHLIKTRGQQVTLRCSPISGHKSVSWYQQVLGQGPQFIFQYYEKEERGRGNFPDRFSARQFPNYSSELNVNALLLGDSALYLCASSFPVKEKLFFGSGTQLSVL.

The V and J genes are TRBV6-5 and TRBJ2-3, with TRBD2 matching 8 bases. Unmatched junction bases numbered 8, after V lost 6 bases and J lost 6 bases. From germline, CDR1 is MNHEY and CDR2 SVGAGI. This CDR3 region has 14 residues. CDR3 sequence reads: CASRGLGGGDTQYF. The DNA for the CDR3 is TGTGCCAGCAGGGGACTAGGAGGGGGGGATACGCAGTATTTT.